This is a list of T cell receptor beta chains from one sample in a study of breast tumors, draining lymph nodes, adjacent tissues. MiXCR, run by TCRdb on the multiplex PCR reads, gives a single entry per CDR3 protein. The table records roughly 11,000 distinct CDR3 sequences, 35% to 40% of them present only once. Sequencing was done on a sample of breast tumor tissue. All receptors come from a female donor with breast cancer. Some clones in this sample may be carry-over from other donors' samples. Each CDR3 is given without its conserved first and last residue. Each record gives: J gene, clone size, CDR3 length, D gene, V gene, CDR3 protein. D genes are given only for firm matches. Clone size, where shown, is once, few, many, or a class for clones that have expanded.

j_gene: TRBJ2-7; abundance: many; len: 12; d_gene: TRBD2; v_gene: TRBV5-8; CDR3aa: ASSGGRSPYEQY
j_gene: TRBJ2-1; abundance: -; len: 13; d_gene: TRBD1; v_gene: TRBV7-9; CDR3aa: ASSPGTGFYNEQF
j_gene: TRBJ2-3; abundance: -; len: 15; d_gene: TRBD2; v_gene: TRBV24-1; CDR3aa: ATSDPSTSGRTDTQY
j_gene: TRBJ1-6; abundance: -; len: 13; d_gene: -; v_gene: TRBV14; CDR3aa: ASSQTAGCNSPLH
j_gene: TRBJ2-5; abundance: medium-sized; len: 14; d_gene: TRBD2; v_gene: TRBV20-1; CDR3aa: SAPLAGDPDLETQY
j_gene: TRBJ1-5; abundance: medium-sized; len: 12; d_gene: TRBD1; v_gene: TRBV6-5; CDR3aa: ASRRTGRNQPQH
j_gene: TRBJ2-1; abundance: many; len: 12; d_gene: TRBD1; v_gene: TRBV20-1; CDR3aa: SASRDRSYNEQF
j_gene: TRBJ1-2; abundance: once; len: 8; d_gene: -; v_gene: TRBV20-1; CDR3aa: SATSYGYT
j_gene: TRBJ1-5; abundance: many; len: 11; d_gene: -; v_gene: TRBV7-2; CDR3aa: ASSPGANQPQH
j_gene: TRBJ1-5; abundance: -; len: 13; d_gene: -; v_gene: TRBV4-2; CDR3aa: ASRSLGARNQPQH
j_gene: TRBJ1-2; abundance: medium-sized; len: 11; d_gene: -; v_gene: TRBV6-5; CDR3aa: ASSYSWGNGYT
j_gene: TRBJ2-7; abundance: many; len: 12; d_gene: -; v_gene: TRBV10-1; CDR3aa: ASSEGKGQYEQY
j_gene: TRBJ2-5; abundance: medium-sized; len: 12; d_gene: -; v_gene: TRBV7-3; CDR3aa: ASDPVRTAETQY
j_gene: TRBJ1-4; abundance: many; len: 12; d_gene: -; v_gene: TRBV20-1; CDR3aa: SAPRPSTNEKLF
j_gene: TRBJ2-2; abundance: many; len: 13; d_gene: -; v_gene: TRBV10-3; CDR3aa: AISDLQGGTGELF
j_gene: TRBJ2-1; abundance: many; len: 11; d_gene: -; v_gene: TRBV29-1; CDR3aa: SVDRESGNEQF
j_gene: TRBJ2-7; abundance: -; len: 10; d_gene: -; v_gene: TRBV7-2; CDR3aa: ASGRGLYEQY
j_gene: TRBJ2-5; abundance: many; len: 13; d_gene: TRBD2; v_gene: TRBV27; CDR3aa: ASSLYGGGGETQY
j_gene: TRBJ1-2; abundance: many; len: 11; d_gene: -; v_gene: TRBV5-1; CDR3aa: ASSPGHNYGYT
j_gene: TRBJ1-1; abundance: -; len: 10; d_gene: -; v_gene: TRBV3-1; CDR3aa: ASRQYRGEAF
j_gene: TRBJ2-1; abundance: many; len: 12; d_gene: TRBD1; v_gene: TRBV6-4; CDR3aa: ASSEGQGNNEQF
j_gene: TRBJ1-5; abundance: medium-sized; len: 10; d_gene: -; v_gene: TRBV20-1; CDR3aa: SARRRGQPQH
j_gene: TRBJ2-1; abundance: once; len: 13; d_gene: TRBD2; v_gene: TRBV10-3; CDR3aa: AISDRYAGDNEQF
j_gene: TRBJ1-6; abundance: few; len: 12; d_gene: TRBD1; v_gene: TRBV30; CDR3aa: AWESGGRNSPLH
j_gene: TRBJ2-3; abundance: many; len: 13; d_gene: -; v_gene: TRBV18; CDR3aa: ASSPPSGFTDTQY
j_gene: TRBJ2-1; abundance: -; len: 12; d_gene: TRBD2; v_gene: TRBV7-8; CDR3aa: ASSGTSGGDEQL
j_gene: TRBJ2-2; abundance: many; len: 15; d_gene: TRBD1; v_gene: TRBV4-1; CDR3aa: ASSLKGTGTNTGELF
j_gene: TRBJ2-3; abundance: few; len: 13; d_gene: -; v_gene: TRBV27; CDR3aa: ASSSVGAGTDTQY
j_gene: TRBJ2-3; abundance: -; len: 13; d_gene: TRBD2; v_gene: TRBV9; CDR3aa: ASSPREGHTDTQY
j_gene: TRBJ2-3; abundance: medium-sized; len: 10; d_gene: -; v_gene: TRBV7-2; CDR3aa: ASSPSTDTQY
j_gene: TRBJ1-5; abundance: many; len: 8; d_gene: -; v_gene: TRBV19; CDR3aa: ASTNQPQH
j_gene: TRBJ2-1; abundance: medium-sized; len: 12; d_gene: TRBD1; v_gene: TRBV15; CDR3aa: ATRGTGGGNEQF
j_gene: TRBJ2-7; abundance: -; len: 9; d_gene: -; v_gene: TRBV29-1; CDR3aa: SVALGYEQY
j_gene: TRBJ2-5; abundance: many; len: 11; d_gene: -; v_gene: TRBV28; CDR3aa: ASSLSAQETQY
j_gene: TRBJ1-3; abundance: many; len: 12; d_gene: -; v_gene: TRBV20-1; CDR3aa: SAGDGHSGNTIY
j_gene: TRBJ1-3; abundance: many; len: 16; d_gene: TRBD1; v_gene: TRBV10-3; CDR3aa: AISDSTYWNRGGNTIY
j_gene: TRBJ2-3; abundance: -; len: 12; d_gene: TRBD1; v_gene: TRBV20-1; CDR3aa: SAQSTGGSDTQY
j_gene: TRBJ1-1; abundance: -; len: 14; d_gene: -; v_gene: TRBV5-6; CDR3aa: ASSSIPGQGSTEAF
j_gene: TRBJ1-1; abundance: -; len: 11; d_gene: -; v_gene: TRBV20-1; CDR3aa: SARSPRNTEAF
j_gene: TRBJ2-2; abundance: -; len: 14; d_gene: TRBD1; v_gene: TRBV20-1; CDR3aa: SAGEPGTGGAGELF
j_gene: TRBJ2-7; abundance: many; len: 14; d_gene: -; v_gene: TRBV3-1; CDR3aa: ASSQAWADQTYEQY
j_gene: TRBJ1-6; abundance: medium-sized; len: 14; d_gene: TRBD1; v_gene: TRBV20-1; CDR3aa: SARRGGQSTGSPLH
j_gene: TRBJ2-1; abundance: many; len: 12; d_gene: TRBD2; v_gene: TRBV20-1; CDR3aa: SARDLAGVLEQF
j_gene: TRBJ2-7; abundance: many; len: 14; d_gene: TRBD1; v_gene: TRBV6-1; CDR3aa: ASRDFKTGLSSEQY
j_gene: TRBJ2-5; abundance: many; len: 14; d_gene: TRBD2; v_gene: TRBV20-1; CDR3aa: SARVFGGGNQETQY
j_gene: TRBJ2-7; abundance: medium-sized; len: 13; d_gene: TRBD1; v_gene: TRBV20-1; CDR3aa: SAGEPGTGSGVMN
j_gene: TRBJ1-6; abundance: medium-sized; len: 11; d_gene: -; v_gene: TRBV29-1; CDR3aa: SVGTDYNSPLH
j_gene: TRBJ2-2; abundance: many; len: 15; d_gene: -; v_gene: TRBV7-3; CDR3aa: ASSLGAERMNTGELF
j_gene: TRBJ1-2; abundance: many; len: 13; d_gene: TRBD1; v_gene: TRBV6-5; CDR3aa: ASTDPSQGVYGYT
j_gene: TRBJ1-2; abundance: medium-sized; len: 12; d_gene: -; v_gene: TRBV6-1; CDR3aa: ASVMVSGADGYT
j_gene: TRBJ2-7; abundance: medium-sized; len: 10; d_gene: -; v_gene: TRBV20-1; CDR3aa: SASHASGEQY
j_gene: TRBJ2-5; abundance: medium-sized; len: 13; d_gene: -; v_gene: TRBV2; CDR3aa: ASSEADSVRETQY
j_gene: TRBJ1-2; abundance: many; len: 14; d_gene: TRBD1; v_gene: TRBV7-9; CDR3aa: ASSLTGTGGFYGYT
j_gene: TRBJ2-5; abundance: -; len: 12; d_gene: -; v_gene: TRBV20-1; CDR3aa: SARPRDQVVTQY
j_gene: TRBJ2-3; abundance: -; len: 15; d_gene: TRBD2; v_gene: TRBV7-9; CDR3aa: ASSSGTTGGPGDTQY
j_gene: TRBJ2-5; abundance: many; len: 11; d_gene: TRBD1; v_gene: TRBV2; CDR3aa: ASHDRGFGTQY
j_gene: TRBJ2-3; abundance: many; len: 12; d_gene: TRBD2; v_gene: TRBV6-4; CDR3aa: ASSASGAGGTQY
j_gene: TRBJ2-1; abundance: -; len: 12; d_gene: -; v_gene: TRBV29-1; CDR3aa: SVEDRDSYNEQF
j_gene: TRBJ2-1; abundance: many; len: 13; d_gene: -; v_gene: TRBV20-1; CDR3aa: SANARGSSYNEQF